Given below is one T cell receptor beta chain in context. Profiling relied on immunoSEQ multiplex PCR, and the TCRdb table lists in-frame clones only, not all of them. The sample carries about 750,000 clones, 90% to 95% recorded once. The data are from a study of shared clonotypes between healthy human individuals. As defined, naive CD8 cells were CD45RO-negative and positively selected for CCR7, with terminally differentiated effector memory CD45RA+ cells excluded. Specimen: naive CD8+ T cells sorted from blood. The sequence was collected from a man aged 25 to 40 in good health.

The CDR3 DNA sequence: TGTGCCAGCAGCCCCCATGGGAGCGGTCGTTTCTCAGATACGCAGTATTTT. This sequence encodes CASSPHGSGRFSDTQYF. The chain has TRBV9 and TRBJ2-3, with D maybe TRBD2 (5 bases). CDR3 length: 17 residues. Trimming took 4 bases from V and 4 from J, leaving 22 bases between them. CDR1 is SGDLS and CDR2 is YYNGEE in the germline V gene.